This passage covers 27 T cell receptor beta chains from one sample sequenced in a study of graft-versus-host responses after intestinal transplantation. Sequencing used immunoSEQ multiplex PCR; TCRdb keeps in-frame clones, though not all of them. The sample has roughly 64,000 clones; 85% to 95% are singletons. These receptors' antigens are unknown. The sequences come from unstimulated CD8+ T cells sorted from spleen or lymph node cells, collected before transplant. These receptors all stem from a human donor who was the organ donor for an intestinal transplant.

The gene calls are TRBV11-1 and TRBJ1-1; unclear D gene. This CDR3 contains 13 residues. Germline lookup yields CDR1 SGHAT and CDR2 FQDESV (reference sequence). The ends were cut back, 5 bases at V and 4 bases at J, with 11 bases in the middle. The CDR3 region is CASSPKSGTEAFF. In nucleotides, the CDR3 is TGTGCCAGCAGCCCAAAGTCGGGCACTGAAGCTTTCTTT.

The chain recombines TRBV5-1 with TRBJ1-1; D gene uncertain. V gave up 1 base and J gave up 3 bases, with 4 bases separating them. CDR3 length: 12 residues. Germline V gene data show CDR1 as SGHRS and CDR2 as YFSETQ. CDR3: CASSLSDTEAFF. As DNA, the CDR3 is TGCGCCAGCAGCTTGTCAGACACTGAAGCTTTCTTT. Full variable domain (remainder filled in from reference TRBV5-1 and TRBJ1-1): KAGVTQTPRYLIKTRGQQVTLSCSPISGHRSVSWYQQTPGQGLQFLFEYFSETQRNKGNFPGRFSGRQFSNSRSEMNVSTLELGDSALYLCASSLSDTEAFFGQGTRLTVV.

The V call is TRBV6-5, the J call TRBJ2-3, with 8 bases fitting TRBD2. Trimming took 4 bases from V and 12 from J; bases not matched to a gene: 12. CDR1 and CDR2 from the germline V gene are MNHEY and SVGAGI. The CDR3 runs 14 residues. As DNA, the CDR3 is TGTGCCAGCAGTTCAACCCCTGGACTAGCCCTCCAGTATTTT. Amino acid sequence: CASSSTPGLALQYF.

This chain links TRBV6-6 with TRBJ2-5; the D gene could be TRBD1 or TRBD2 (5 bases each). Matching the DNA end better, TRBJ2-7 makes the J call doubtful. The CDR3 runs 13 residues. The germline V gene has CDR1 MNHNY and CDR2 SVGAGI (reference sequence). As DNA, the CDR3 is TGTGCCAGCACTTCCATGGGGGCCTACGAGCAGTACTTC. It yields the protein CASTSMGAYEQYF.

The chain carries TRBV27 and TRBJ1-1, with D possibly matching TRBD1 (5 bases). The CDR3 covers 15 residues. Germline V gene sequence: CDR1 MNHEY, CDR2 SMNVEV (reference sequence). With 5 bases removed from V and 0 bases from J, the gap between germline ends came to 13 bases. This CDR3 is CASSVGGSVNTEAFF. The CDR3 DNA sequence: TGTGCCAGCAGTGTGGGGGGATCCGTGAACACTGAAGCTTTCTTT.

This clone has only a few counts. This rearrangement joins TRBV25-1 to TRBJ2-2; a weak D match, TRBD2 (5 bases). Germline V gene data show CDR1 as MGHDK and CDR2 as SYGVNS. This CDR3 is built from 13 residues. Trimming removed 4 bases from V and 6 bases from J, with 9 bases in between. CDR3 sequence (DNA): TGTGCCAGCAGTGTACTAGGCGCCGGGGAGCTGTTTTTT. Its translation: CASSVLGAGELFF.

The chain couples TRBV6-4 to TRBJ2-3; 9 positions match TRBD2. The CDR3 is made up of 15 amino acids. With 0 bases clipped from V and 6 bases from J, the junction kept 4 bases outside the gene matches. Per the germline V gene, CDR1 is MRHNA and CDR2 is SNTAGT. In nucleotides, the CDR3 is TGTGCCAGCAGTGACTCGGCGGGAGGGCCCGATACGCAGTATTTT. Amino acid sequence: CASSDSAGGPDTQYF.

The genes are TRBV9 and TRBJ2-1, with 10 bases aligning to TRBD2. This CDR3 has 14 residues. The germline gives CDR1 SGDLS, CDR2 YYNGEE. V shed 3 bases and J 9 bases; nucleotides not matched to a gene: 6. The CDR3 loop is CASSGLAGEVEQFF. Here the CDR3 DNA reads TGTGCCAGCAGCGGCCTAGCGGGAGAGGTTGAGCAGTTCTTC.

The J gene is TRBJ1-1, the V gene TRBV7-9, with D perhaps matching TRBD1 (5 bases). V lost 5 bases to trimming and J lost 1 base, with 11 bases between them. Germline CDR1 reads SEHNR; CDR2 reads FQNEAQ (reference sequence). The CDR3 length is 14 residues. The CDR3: CASSPPGGNTEAFF. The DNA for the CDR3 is TGTGCCAGCAGCCCACCGGGGGGGAACACTGAAGCTTTCTTT.

The CDR3 loop reads CASSGRYGAEAFF. The CDR3 DNA reads TGTGCCAGCAGTGGGAGATACGGGGCTGAAGCTTTCTTT. The gene calls are TRBV28 and TRBJ1-1; D is uncertain. CDR1 is MDHEN and CDR2 is SYDVKM in the germline V gene. This CDR3 spans 13 amino acids. V lost 5 bases and J lost 6, with 13 bases in between.

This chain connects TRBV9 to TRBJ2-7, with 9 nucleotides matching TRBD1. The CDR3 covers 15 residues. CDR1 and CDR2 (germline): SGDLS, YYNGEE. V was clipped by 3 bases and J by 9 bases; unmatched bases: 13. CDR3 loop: CASSAWDRESDGQYF. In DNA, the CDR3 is TGTGCCAGCAGCGCATGGGACAGGGAGTCGGACGGGCAGTACTTC. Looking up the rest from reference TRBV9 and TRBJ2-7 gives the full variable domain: DSGVTQTPKHLITATGQRVTLRCSPRSGDLSVYWYQQSLDQGLQFLIQYYNGEERAKGNILERFSAQQFPDLHSELNLSSLELGDSALYFCASSAWDRESDGQYFGPGTRLTVT.

CDR3 protein: CASSGESGGGKEKLFF. In DNA, the CDR3 is TGTGCCAGCAGCGGAGAGTCGGGGGGCGGAAAGGAAAAACTGTTTTTT. V is TRBV7-9 and J is TRBJ1-4, with D perhaps matching TRBD1 (6 bases). Germline lookup yields CDR1 SEHNR and CDR2 FQNEAQ (reference sequence). Trimming cost V 5 bases and J 8 bases, with 21 bases left between them. CDR3 length equals 16 residues.

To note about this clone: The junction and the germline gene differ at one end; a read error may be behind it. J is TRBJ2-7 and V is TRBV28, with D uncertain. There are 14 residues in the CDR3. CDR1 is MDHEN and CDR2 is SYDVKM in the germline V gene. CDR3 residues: CASSFELLSDEQYF. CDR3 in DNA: TGTGCCAGCAGTTTTGAGCTCCTCTCCGACGAGCAGTACTTC.

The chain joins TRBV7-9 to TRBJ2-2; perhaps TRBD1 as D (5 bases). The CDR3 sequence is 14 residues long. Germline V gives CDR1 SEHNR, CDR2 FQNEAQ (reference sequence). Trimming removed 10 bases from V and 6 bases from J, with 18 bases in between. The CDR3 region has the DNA TGTGCCACCGTGACAGATAAGTGGCCCGGGGAGCTGTTTTTT. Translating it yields CATVTDKWPGELFF.

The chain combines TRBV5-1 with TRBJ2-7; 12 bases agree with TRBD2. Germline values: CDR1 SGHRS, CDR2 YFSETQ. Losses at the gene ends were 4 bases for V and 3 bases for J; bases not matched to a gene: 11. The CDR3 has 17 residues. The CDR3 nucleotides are TGCGCCAGCAGCAAAACCGGGACTAGCGGGCCCGACTACGAGCAGTACTTC. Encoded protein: CASSKTGTSGPDYEQYF.

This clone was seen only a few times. CDR3 protein: CASSLEAGQSIYNEQFF. The CDR3 bases are TGTGCCAGCAGCTTGGAAGCAGGACAGAGCATATACAATGAGCAGTTCTTC. V gene TRBV5-6 combines with J gene TRBJ2-1, with D perhaps TRBD1 (6 bases). The CDR3 totals 17 residues. Germline V lookup: CDR1 SGHDT, CDR2 YYEEEE. V was clipped by 0 bases and J by 4 bases, with 17 bases between them. Complete variable domain (other parts from reference TRBV5-6 and TRBJ2-1): DAGVTQSPTHLIKTRGQQVTLRCSPKSGHDTVSWYQQALGQGPQFIFQYYEEEERQRGNFPDRFSGHQFPNYSSELNVNALLLGDSALYLCASSLEAGQSIYNEQFFGPGTRLTVL.

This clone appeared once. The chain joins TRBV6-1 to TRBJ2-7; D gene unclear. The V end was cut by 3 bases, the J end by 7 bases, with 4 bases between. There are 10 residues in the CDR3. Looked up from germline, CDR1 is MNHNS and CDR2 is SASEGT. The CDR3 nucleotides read TGTGCCAGCAGTGAGCGGGAGCAGTACTTC. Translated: CASSEREQYF.

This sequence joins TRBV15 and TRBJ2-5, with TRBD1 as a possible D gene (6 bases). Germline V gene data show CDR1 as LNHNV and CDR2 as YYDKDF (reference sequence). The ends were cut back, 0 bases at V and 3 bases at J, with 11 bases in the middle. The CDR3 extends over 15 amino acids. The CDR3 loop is CATSREGARKETQYF. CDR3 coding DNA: TGTGCCACCAGCAGAGAGGGGGCCCGGAAAGAGACCCAGTACTTC.

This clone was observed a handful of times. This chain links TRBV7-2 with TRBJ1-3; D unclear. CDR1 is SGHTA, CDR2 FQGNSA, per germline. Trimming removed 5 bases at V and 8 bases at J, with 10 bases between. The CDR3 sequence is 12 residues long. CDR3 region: CASSPDQDTIYF. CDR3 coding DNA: TGTGCCAGCAGCCCCGATCAGGACACCATATATTTT.

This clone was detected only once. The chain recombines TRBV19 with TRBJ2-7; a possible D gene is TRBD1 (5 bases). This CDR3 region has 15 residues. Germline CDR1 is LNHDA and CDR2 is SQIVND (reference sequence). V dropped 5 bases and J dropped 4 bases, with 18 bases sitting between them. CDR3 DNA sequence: TGTGCCAGTAGTGCATGGCATGACAGTGAATACGAGCAGTACTTC. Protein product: CASSAWHDSEYEQYF.

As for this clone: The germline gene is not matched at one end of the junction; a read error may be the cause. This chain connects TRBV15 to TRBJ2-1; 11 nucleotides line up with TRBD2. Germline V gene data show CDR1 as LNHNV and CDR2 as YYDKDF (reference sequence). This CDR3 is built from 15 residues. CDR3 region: CATSGTSGSYDEQFF. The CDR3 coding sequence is TGTGCCACCAGCGGCACTAGCGGGAGCTACGATGAGCAGTTCTTC.

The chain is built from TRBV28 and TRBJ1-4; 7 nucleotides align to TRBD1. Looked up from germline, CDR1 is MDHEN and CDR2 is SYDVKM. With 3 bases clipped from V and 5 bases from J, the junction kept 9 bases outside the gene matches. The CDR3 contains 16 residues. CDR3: CASSLYTGALNEKLFF. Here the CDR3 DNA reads TGTGCCAGCAGTTTGTATACAGGGGCCTTGAATGAAAAACTGTTTTTT. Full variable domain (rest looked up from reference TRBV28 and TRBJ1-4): DVKVTQSSRYLVKRTGEKVFLECVQDMDHENMFWYRQDPGLGLRLIYFSYDVKMKEKGDIPEGYSVSREKKERFSLILESASTNQTSMYLCASSLYTGALNEKLFFGSGTQLSVL.

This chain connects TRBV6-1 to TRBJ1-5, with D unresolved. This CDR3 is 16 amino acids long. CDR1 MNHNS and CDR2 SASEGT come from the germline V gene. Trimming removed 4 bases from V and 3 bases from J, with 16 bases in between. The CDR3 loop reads CASSGLLEVYNQPQHF. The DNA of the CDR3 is TGTGCCAGCAGTGGATTATTGGAGGTTTACAATCAGCCCCAGCATTTT.

The CDR3 DNA reads as TGTGCCAGCAGTGAATACGCCGGGGACGGAAGACTAGCGGGAGTACACGAGCAGTACTTC. It specifies CASSEYAGDGRLAGVHEQYF. The V and J genes are TRBV6-1 and TRBJ2-7; 12 positions agree with TRBD2. The junction had 19 bases not matched to a gene; V was cut back by 2 bases and J by 5 bases. The CDR3 extends over 20 amino acids. Germline values: CDR1 MNHNS, CDR2 SASEGT.

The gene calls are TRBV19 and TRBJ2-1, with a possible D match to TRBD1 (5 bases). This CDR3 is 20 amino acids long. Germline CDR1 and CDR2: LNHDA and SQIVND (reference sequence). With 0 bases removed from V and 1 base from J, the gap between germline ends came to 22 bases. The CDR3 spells CASSIDSVLALAGSYNEQFF. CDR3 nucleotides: TGTGCCAGTAGTATAGATTCGGTTTTAGCTTTGGCAGGGTCCTACAATGAGCAGTTCTTC.

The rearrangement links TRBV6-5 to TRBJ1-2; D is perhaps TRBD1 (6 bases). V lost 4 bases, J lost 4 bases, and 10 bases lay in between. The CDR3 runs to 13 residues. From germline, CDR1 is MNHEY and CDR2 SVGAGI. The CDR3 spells CASSWSDSYGYTF. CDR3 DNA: TGTGCCAGCAGTTGGTCGGACAGCTATGGCTACACCTTC.

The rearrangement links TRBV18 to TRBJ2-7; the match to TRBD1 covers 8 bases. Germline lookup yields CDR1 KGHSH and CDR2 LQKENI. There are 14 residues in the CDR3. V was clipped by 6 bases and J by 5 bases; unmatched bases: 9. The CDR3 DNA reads TGTGCCAGCTCCCACAGGACAGGGATTGACGAGCAGTACTTC. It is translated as CASSHRTGIDEQYF.